A selection of T cell receptor beta chains follows, all from one sample in a study of T-cell reconstitution after alpha-beta-depleted transplantation in children. TCRdb reprocessed the PCR reads with MiXCR, giving one entry per CDR3 protein. The table lists around 700,000 distinct CDR3 sequences, roughly 14% of them singletons. The source material was PBMCs, sampled before TCRalphabeta/CD19-depleted stem cell transplant. These TCRs come from a girl between 2 and 10 years old with congenital amegakaryocytic thrombocytopenia, due to receive a stem cell transplant. CDR3s include the opening cysteine and the closing phenylalanine or tryptophan. The D gene is left open where the match is weak. Only some rows state a clone size, as once, few, many or a class for expanded clones.

TRBJ2-5 | TRBV15 | - | few | TGTGCCACCAGCAGTGATCGATCCCAAGAGACCCAGTACTTC | CATSSDRSQETQYF
TRBJ1-1 | TRBV21-1 | - | few | TGTGCCAGCAGCAACCAGGGGACTTACGAAGCTTTCTTT | CASSNQGTYEAFF
TRBJ2-5 | TRBV20-1 | - | few | TGCAGTGCTAGAGATAAATCAAGGCCTGGAACACACCAAGAGACCCAGTACTTC | CSARDKSRPGTHQETQYF
TRBJ2-1 | TRBV4-1 | TRBD2 | many | TGCGCCAGCAGGAGATCGGGACTAGCGGATGGGGGTGAGCAGTTCTTC | CASRRSGLADGGEQFF
TRBJ2-5 | TRBV18 | - | few | TGTGCCAGCTCACCAACCTCCTCACAGATCCAAGAGACCCAGTACTTC | CASSPTSSQIQETQYF
TRBJ2-1 | TRBV5-1 | - | many | TGCGCCAGCACCGACACAATATCCTACAATGAGCAGTTCTTC | CASTDTISYNEQFF
TRBJ2-1 | TRBV5-1 | TRBD2 | few | TGCGCCAGCAGCTCCAAAAACCTAGCGGGAGCCTACAATGAGCAGTTCTTC | CASSSKNLAGAYNEQFF
TRBJ1-2 | TRBV7-9 | - | - | TGTGCTGCGGGGAGTGGTGGCTATGGCTACACCTTC | CAAGSGGYGYTF
TRBJ2-7 | TRBV20-1 | - | many | TGCAGTGCTCAGAACTTCTACGAGCAGTACTTC | CSAQNFYEQYF
TRBJ2-1 | TRBV5-1 | TRBD2 | - | TGCGCCAGCAGCGTCCCTACTAGCGGGAGGGCCTCATCATCCTACAATGAGCAGTTCTTC | CASSVPTSGRASSSYNEQFF
TRBJ2-7 | TRBV5-1 | - | many | TGCGCCAGCAGCTTTAGCCCGAATAACGGCGAGCAGTACTTC | CASSFSPNNGEQYF
TRBJ2-3 | TRBV9 | TRBD2 | - | TGTGCCAGCAGCGCCCCATTAGCGGGAGGCTCGGGTACGCAGTATTTT | CASSAPLAGGSGTQYF
TRBJ2-7 | TRBV7-9 | TRBD2 | many | TGTGCCAGCAGCTATATAGCGGGAAGGGGCGAGCAGTACTTC | CASSYIAGRGEQYF
TRBJ2-5 | TRBV28 | TRBD2 | many | TGTGCCAGCTCCCTGACTAGCGGAACCCAAGAGACCCAGTACTTC | CASSLTSGTQETQYF
TRBJ2-1 | TRBV29-1 | TRBD2 | - | TGCAGCGGTCGGCTAGCGGGAGGGGAGGAGCAGTTCTTC | CSGRLAGGEEQFF
TRBJ2-5 | TRBV7-8 | - | many | TGTGCCAGCAGCTTAGAGGCCCAGAAAGAGACCCAGTACTTC | CASSLEAQKETQYF
TRBJ1-1 | TRBV20-1 | - | many | TGCAGTGCGGCAACGGGCCCCACTGAAGCTTTCTTT | CSAATGPTEAFF
TRBJ1-1 | TRBV10-3 | - | many | TGTGCCATCAGTGGCACAGCGGACACTGAAGCTTTCTTT | CAISGTADTEAFF
TRBJ2-3 | TRBV12-3/TRBV12-4 | - | many | TGTGCCAGCAGTACTCGGTCAGGGCTTAGCACAGATACGCAGTATTTT | CASSTRSGLSTDTQYF
TRBJ2-1 | TRBV20-1 | TRBD2 | many | TGCAGTGCTAGACCCCTAGCTAGCGGGAGCTTCAATGAGCAGTTCTTC | CSARPLASGSFNEQFF
TRBJ2-7 | TRBV5-1 | TRBD1 | - | TGCGCCAGCGCGATAGGGACAGGGGCCTACGAGCAGTACTTC | CASAIGTGAYEQYF
TRBJ2-1 | TRBV3-1 | TRBD2 | many | TGTGCCAGCACCCCTCGGGGCGGGAGGGCCTACAATGAGCAGTTCTTC | CASTPRGGRAYNEQFF
TRBJ1-1 | TRBV20-1 | - | many | TGCAGTGCCAGGCGGAGAGACACTGAAGCTTTCTTT | CSARRRDTEAFF
TRBJ1-5 | TRBV12-3/TRBV12-4 | TRBD1 | many | TGTGCCAGCAAGTTGGGGACAGGGAATCAGCCCCAGCATTTT | CASKLGTGNQPQHF
TRBJ1-1 | TRBV5-1 | TRBD1 | many | TGCGCCAGCAGTTTTTTTGCGCGGACAGGGGCGAACACTGAAGCTTTCTTT | CASSFFARTGANTEAFF
TRBJ2-7 | TRBV5-1 | - | many | TGCGCCAGCAGGTCCGGGAGTGGGGACGAGCAGTACTTC | CASRSGSGDEQYF
TRBJ2-7 | TRBV7-9 | - | many | TGCGCCAGCAGCTTGTCCCCCGGCTACGAGCAGTACTTC | CASSLSPGYEQYF
TRBJ2-2 | TRBV10-3 | - | few | TGTGCCATCAGTGATACAGGTTATTCCGGGGAGCTGTTTTTT | CAISDTGYSGELFF
TRBJ1-5 | TRBV12-3/TRBV12-4 | - | - | TGTGCCAGCAGTTTAACGGGTCCTGATCAGCCCCAGCATTTT | CASSLTGPDQPQHF
TRBJ2-3 | TRBV7-9 | - | - | TGTGCCAGCAGCGCTTTCCAAGCGGCGTACACAGATACGCAGTATTTT | CASSAFQAAYTDTQYF
TRBJ2-5 | TRBV5-1 | TRBD2 | many | TGCGCCAGCAGCTTGTCGGGAGGACAAGAGACCCAGTACTTC | CASSLSGGQETQYF
TRBJ2-4 | TRBV9 | - | - | TGTGCCAGCAGCGTAGGGTTGAGGGAACAAAACATTCAGTACTTC | CASSVGLREQNIQYF
TRBJ2-7 | TRBV5-1 | - | few | TGCGCCAGCAGCGTAGGACCAAACTCGGACTACGAGCAGTACTTC | CASSVGPNSDYEQYF
TRBJ2-3 | TRBV15 | TRBD2 | - | TGTGCCACCAGCAGAGGAGGTACTAGCGGGACCAGACTAGATACGCAGTATTTT | CATSRGGTSGTRLDTQYF
TRBJ1-1 | TRBV10-3 | TRBD1 | few | TGTGCCGCCCAACAGGGGGTGAACACTGAAGCTTTCTTT | CAAQQGVNTEAFF
TRBJ1-5 | TRBV2 | - | - | TGTGCCAGCAAGGGATCGGGTCAGCCCCAGCATTTT | CASKGSGQPQHF
TRBJ1-1 | TRBV20-1 | - | many | TGCAGTGCTAGGCCCGTCATGACGACTCAAGCTTTCTTT | CSARPVMTTQAFF
TRBJ1-3 | TRBV21-1 | - | many | TGTGCCAGCAGCCGAAGTGGTGTTGGGGGCAACACCATATATTTT | CASSRSGVGGNTIYF
TRBJ2-7 | TRBV12-3/TRBV12-4 | TRBD1 | - | TGTGCCAGCAGCAAGCCACAGGGGACGGACGAGCAGTACTTC | CASSKPQGTDEQYF
TRBJ2-5 | TRBV20-1 | TRBD2 | - | TGCAGTGCATCGGGACTAGTAGAGACCCAGTACTTC | CSASGLVETQYF
TRBJ2-7 | TRBV19 | - | - | TGTGCCAGTAGTAAAGTGGCCCTTGGATACGAGCAGTACTTC | CASSKVALGYEQYF
TRBJ1-3 | TRBV18 | - | few | TGTGCCAGCTCACCACCTGTTGGGCCCGGAAACACCATATATTTT | CASSPPVGPGNTIYF
TRBJ2-5 | TRBV7-6 | TRBD2 | - | TGTGCCAGCAGCACCCGGACTAGCGGGAGACTCCAAGAGACCCAGTACTTC | CASSTRTSGRLQETQYF
TRBJ2-1 | TRBV20-1 | TRBD2 | many | TGCAGTGCTCTCGGCGGGAGCTCCTACAATGAGCAGTTCTTC | CSALGGSSYNEQFF
TRBJ2-1 | TRBV20-1 | - | - | TGCAGTGCTAGATTCACCGGGACGGAGGCCTACAATGAGCAGTTCTTC | CSARFTGTEAYNEQFF
TRBJ2-3 | TRBV12-3/TRBV12-4 | - | few | TGTGCCAGCACCGCCCCTAGCGGCACAGATACGCAGTATTTT | CASTAPSGTDTQYF
TRBJ2-7 | TRBV7-9 | TRBD1 | many | TGTGCCAGCAGCTTAACAGGGGTGGGCTACGAGCAGTACTTC | CASSLTGVGYEQYF